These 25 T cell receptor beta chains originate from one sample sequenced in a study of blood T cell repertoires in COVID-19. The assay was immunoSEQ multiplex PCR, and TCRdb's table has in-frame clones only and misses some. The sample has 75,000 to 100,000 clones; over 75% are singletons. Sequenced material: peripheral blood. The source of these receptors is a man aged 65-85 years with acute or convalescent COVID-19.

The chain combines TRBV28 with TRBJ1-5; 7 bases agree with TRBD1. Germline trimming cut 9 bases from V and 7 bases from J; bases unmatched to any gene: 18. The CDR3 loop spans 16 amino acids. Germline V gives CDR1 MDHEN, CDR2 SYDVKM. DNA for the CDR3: TGTGCCAGTCGTCCTCCCCTGACAGGGTTGGGGCAGCCCCAGCATTTT. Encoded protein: CASRPPLTGLGQPQHF.

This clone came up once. The DNA of the CDR3 is TGTGCCAGTAGCCTTACAGTGAACTATGGCTACACCTTC. Translation gives CASSLTVNYGYTF. V and J are TRBV19 and TRBJ1-2; unclear D gene. The CDR3 sequence is 13 residues long. V was cut by 6 bases and J by 2 bases, with 10 bases left in between. Germline lookup yields CDR1 LNHDA and CDR2 SQIVND (reference sequence).

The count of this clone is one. For the CDR3, the DNA is TGTGCCAGCAGTGAATTAGGGAGCTCTGGAAACACCATATATTTT. Amino acids: CASSELGSSGNTIYF. The chain couples TRBV6-1 to TRBJ1-3; D unclear. The CDR3 length is 15 residues. The germline V gene encodes CDR1 MNHNS and CDR2 SASEGT. The V and J ends lost 2 bases and 0 bases respectively, with 8 bases between them.

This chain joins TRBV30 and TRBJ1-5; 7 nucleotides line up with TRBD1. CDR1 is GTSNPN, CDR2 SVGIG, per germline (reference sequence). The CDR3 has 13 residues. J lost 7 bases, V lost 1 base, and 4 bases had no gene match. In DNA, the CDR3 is TGTGCCTGGAGTGCGGACAGGAACCAGCCCCAGCATTTT. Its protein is CAWSADRNQPQHF. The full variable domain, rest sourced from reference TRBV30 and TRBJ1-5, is SQTIHQWPATLVQPVGSPLSLECTVEGTSNPNLYWYRQAAGRGLQLLFYSVGIGQISSEVPQNLSASRPQDRQFILSSKKLLLSDSGFYLCAWSADRNQPQHFGDGTRLSIL.

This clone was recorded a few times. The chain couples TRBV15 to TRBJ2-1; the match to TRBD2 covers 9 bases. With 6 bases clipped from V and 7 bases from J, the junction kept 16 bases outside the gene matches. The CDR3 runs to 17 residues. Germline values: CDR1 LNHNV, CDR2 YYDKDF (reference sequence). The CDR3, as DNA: TGTGCCACCAGTGAAGTGACGGGGACTAGCCCCGTGAATGAGCAGTTCTTC. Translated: CATSEVTGTSPVNEQFF.

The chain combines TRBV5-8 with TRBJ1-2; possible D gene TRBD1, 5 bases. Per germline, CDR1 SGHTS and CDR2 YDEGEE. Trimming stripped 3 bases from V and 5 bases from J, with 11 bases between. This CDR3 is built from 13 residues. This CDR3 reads CASSSFTGYGYTF. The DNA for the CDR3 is TGTGCCAGCAGCTCCTTTACAGGTTATGGCTACACCTTC.

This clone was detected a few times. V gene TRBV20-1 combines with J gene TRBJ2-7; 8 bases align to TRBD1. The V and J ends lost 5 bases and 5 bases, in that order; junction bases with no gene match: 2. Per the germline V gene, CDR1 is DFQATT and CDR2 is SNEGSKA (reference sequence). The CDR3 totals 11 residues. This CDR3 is CSAWTGHEQYF. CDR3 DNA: TGCAGTGCTTGGACAGGGCACGAGCAGTACTTC.

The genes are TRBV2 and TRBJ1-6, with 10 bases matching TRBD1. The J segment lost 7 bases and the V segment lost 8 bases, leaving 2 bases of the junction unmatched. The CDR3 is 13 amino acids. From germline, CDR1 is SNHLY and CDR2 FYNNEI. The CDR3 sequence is CASDRGLNSPLHF. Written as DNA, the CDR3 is TGTGCCAGCGACAGGGGGCTAAATTCACCCCTCCACTTT.

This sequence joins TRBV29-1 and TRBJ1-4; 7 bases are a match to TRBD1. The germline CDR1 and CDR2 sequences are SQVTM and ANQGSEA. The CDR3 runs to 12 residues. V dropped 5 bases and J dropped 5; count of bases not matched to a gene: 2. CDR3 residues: CSVKGANEKLFF. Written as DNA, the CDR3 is TGCAGCGTTAAGGGGGCAAATGAAAAACTGTTTTTT. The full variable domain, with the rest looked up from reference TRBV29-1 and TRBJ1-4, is SAVISQKPSRDICQRGTSLTIQCQVDSQVTMMFWYRQQPGQSLTLIATANQGSEATYESGFVIDKFPISRPNLTFSTLTVSNMSPEDSSIYLCSVKGANEKLFFGSGTQLSVL.

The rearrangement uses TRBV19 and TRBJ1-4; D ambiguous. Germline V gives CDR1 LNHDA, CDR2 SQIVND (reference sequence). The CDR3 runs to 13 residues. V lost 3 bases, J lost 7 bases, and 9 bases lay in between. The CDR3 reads CASSILRGEKLFF. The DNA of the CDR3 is TGTGCCAGTAGTATTTTACGGGGTGAAAAACTGTTTTTT.

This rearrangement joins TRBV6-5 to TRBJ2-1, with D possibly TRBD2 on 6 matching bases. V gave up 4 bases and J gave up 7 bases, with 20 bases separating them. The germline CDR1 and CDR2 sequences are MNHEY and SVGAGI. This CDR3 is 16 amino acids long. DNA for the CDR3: TGTGCCAGCAGTTCCATGTCAACGGGAGAGGGGAATGAGCAGTTCTTC. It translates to CASSSMSTGEGNEQFF.

The CDR3 protein is CASSQGTGSNHEQFF. In DNA, the CDR3 is TGTGCCAGCAGCCAGGGGACAGGGAGTAACCATGAGCAGTTCTTC. The gene calls are TRBV11-3 and TRBJ2-1, with TRBD1 matching 9 bases. The germline gives CDR1 SGHNT, CDR2 YENEEA. Losses at the gene ends were 5 bases for V and 8 bases for J; bases not matched to a gene: 10. This CDR3 contains 15 residues.

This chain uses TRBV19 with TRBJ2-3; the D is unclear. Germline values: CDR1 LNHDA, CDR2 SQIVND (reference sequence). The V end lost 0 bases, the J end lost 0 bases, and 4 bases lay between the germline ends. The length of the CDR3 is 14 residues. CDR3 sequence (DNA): TGTGCCAGTAGTATAGACCCAAGCACAGATACGCAGTATTTT. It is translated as CASSIDPSTDTQYF.

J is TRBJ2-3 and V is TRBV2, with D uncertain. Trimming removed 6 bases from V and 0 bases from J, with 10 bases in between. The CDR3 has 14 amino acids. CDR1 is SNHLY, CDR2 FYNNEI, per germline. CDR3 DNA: TGTGCCAGCAGCCTCTCCCTGAGCACAGATACGCAGTATTTT. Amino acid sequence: CASSLSLSTDTQYF.

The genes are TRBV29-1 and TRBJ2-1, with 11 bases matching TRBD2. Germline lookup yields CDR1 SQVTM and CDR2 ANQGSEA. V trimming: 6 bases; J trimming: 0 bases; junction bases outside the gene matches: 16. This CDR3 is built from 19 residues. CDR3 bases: TGCAGCGTAACAGGGGGGAAGACTAGCGGGGCTAGCTCCTACAATGAGCAGTTCTTC. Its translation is CSVTGGKTSGASSYNEQFF.

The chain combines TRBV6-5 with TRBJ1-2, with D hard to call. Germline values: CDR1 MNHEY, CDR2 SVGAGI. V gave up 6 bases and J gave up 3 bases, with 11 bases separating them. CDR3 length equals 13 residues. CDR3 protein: CASSRNGDYGYTF. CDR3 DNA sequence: TGTGCCAGCAGCCGAAACGGGGACTATGGCTACACCTTC.

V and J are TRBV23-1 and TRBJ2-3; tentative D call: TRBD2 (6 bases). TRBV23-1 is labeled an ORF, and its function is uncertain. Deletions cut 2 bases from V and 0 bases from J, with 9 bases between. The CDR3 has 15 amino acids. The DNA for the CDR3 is TGCGCCAGCAGTCAAAAGGGACTGAGCACAGATACGCAGTATTTT. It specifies CASSQKGLSTDTQYF.

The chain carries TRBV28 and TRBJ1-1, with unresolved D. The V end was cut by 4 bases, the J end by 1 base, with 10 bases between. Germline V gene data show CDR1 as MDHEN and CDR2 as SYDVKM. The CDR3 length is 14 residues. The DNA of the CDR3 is TGTGCCAGCAGTTCCCCCGCCGGGAACACTGAAGCTTTCTTT. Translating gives CASSSPAGNTEAFF.

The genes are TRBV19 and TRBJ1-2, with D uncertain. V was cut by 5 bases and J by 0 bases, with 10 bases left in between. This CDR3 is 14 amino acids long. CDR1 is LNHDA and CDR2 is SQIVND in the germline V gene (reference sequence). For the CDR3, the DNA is TGTGCCAGTAGTCCTAGCGGTTCTAACTATGGCTACACCTTC. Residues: CASSPSGSNYGYTF. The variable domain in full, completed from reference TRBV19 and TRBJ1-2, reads DGGITQSPKYLFRKEGQNVTLSCEQNLNHDAMYWYRQDPGQGLRLIYYSQIVNDFQKGDIAEGYSVSREKKESFPLTVTSAQKNPTAFYLCASSPSGSNYGYTFGSGTRLTVV.

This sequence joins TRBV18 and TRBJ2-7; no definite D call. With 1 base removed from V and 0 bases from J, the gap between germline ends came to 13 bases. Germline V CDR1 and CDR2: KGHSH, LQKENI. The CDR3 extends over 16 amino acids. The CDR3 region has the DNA TGTGCCAGCTCACCACGCCCAATACAGACCTCCTACGAGCAGTACTTC. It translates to CASSPRPIQTSYEQYF.

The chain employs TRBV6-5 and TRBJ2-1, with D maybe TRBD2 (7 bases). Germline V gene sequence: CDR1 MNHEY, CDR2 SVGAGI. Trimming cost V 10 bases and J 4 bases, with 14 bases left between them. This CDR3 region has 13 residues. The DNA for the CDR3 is TGTGCCACCCGGGGGGCTAGTTACAATGAGCAGTTCTTC. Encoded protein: CATRGASYNEQFF.

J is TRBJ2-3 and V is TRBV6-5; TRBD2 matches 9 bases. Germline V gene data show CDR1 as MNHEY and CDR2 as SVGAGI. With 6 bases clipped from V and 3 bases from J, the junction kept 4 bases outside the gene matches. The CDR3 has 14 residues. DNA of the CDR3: TGTGCCAGCAGGAGCGGGGGGTTTACAGATACGCAGTATTTT. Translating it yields CASRSGGFTDTQYF.

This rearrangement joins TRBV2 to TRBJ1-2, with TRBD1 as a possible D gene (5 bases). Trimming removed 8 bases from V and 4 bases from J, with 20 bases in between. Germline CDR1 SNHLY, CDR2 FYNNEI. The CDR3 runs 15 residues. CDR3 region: CASALRDSIFYGYTF. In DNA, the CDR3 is TGTGCCAGCGCCCTTAGGGACTCCATATTCTATGGCTACACCTTC.

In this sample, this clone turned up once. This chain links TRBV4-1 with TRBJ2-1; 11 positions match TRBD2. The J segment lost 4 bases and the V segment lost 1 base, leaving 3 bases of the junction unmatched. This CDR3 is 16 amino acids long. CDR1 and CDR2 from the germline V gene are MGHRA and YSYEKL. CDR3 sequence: CASSQATSGTYNEQFF. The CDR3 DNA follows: TGCGCCAGCAGCCAAGCGACTAGCGGGACATACAATGAGCAGTTCTTC.

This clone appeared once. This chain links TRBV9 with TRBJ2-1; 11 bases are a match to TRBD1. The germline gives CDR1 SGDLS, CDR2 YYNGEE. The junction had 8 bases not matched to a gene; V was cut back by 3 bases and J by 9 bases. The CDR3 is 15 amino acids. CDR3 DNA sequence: TGTGCCAGCAGCGCATTAGGACAGGGGGCCAGTGAGCAGTTCTTC. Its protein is CASSALGQGASEQFF.